This T cell receptor (beta chain) was identified in a study of identical twins. Trimming cost V 6 bases and J 5 bases, with 18 bases left between them. Germline-derived CDR1 and CDR2 are SGHRS and YFSETQ. The CDR3 contains 14 residues. A universal primer site was incorporated via template switching, and the cDNA contained unique molecular identifiers. TCRdb independently ran MiXCR on the 5' RACE reads; one entry per CDR3 protein. The table has about 890,000 distinct CDR3 sequences, more than 9% seen once; the top ten hold roughly 1.5%. Study-wide results and caveats: Abundant cord blood beta clonotypes carried fewer insertions; memory repertoires showed none.

There are a few counts of this clonotype. Its antigen is unknown. This sample also appeared in a second study, on yellow fever vaccine responses in identical twins.

V and J are TRBV5-1 and TRBJ2-7; D tentatively reads TRBD1 or TRBD2 (5 bases each). The sequence derives from a woman aged 18 to 35 in good health. The sequenced material came from PBMCs. The CDR3 nucleotides read TGCGCCAGCAATAGGGGACCCCTCGGCCACGAGCAGTACTTC. Translated: CASNRGPLGHEQYF.